The 5 T cell receptor beta chains presented below share a single source sample, sequenced in a study of PD-1 blockade in classical Hodgkin lymphoma. Described time point: cycle 4 day 1 (C4D1), after six to seven weeks of nivolumab. In every patient, relapse followed autologous stem cell transplantation, while exposure to brentuximab vedotin differed. TCRdb's copy holds only in-frame clones and misses some; the assay was immunoSEQ multiplex PCR. The table lists tens of thousands of clones, 83% of them singletons. This specimen consisted of peripheral blood mononuclear cells (PBMCs), obtained before the fourth cycle of nivolumab. The receptors shown here come from a human donor with classical Hodgkin lymphoma.

The rearrangement uses TRBV27 and TRBJ2-1; 8 nucleotides match TRBD2. Germline V lookup: CDR1 MNHEY, CDR2 SMNVEV (reference sequence). The CDR3 spans 15 residues. V gave up 6 bases and J gave up 6 bases; unmatched junction bases: 10. For the CDR3, the DNA is TGTGCCAGCAGCCCTTGGAAGCGGGAGATCAATGAGCAGTTCTTC. Translated, it gives CASSPWKREINEQFF.

The chain joins TRBV15 to TRBJ2-3; no clear D. CDR3 length: 14 amino acids. The V gene lost 1 base and the J gene lost 6 bases, with 11 bases spanning the gap. Germline V gives CDR1 LNHNV, CDR2 YYDKDF (reference sequence). The CDR3 region has the DNA TGTGCCACCAGCAGAGGCGGAGACGCTGATACGCAGTATTTT. Protein product: CATSRGGDADTQYF.

V is TRBV11-2 and J is TRBJ1-4, with no clear D. V dropped 5 bases and J dropped 5 bases, with 12 bases sitting between them. This CDR3 spans 14 amino acids. Germline lookup yields CDR1 SGHAT and CDR2 FQNNGV. CDR3 sequence reads: CASSPVGVNEKLFF. Here the CDR3 DNA reads TGTGCCAGCAGCCCGGTTGGGGTGAATGAAAAACTGTTTTTT.

V gene TRBV5-6 combines with J gene TRBJ1-2; D perhaps matches TRBD1 (5 bases). The ends were cut back, 7 bases at V and 5 bases at J, with 18 bases in the middle. Germline V lookup: CDR1 SGHDT, CDR2 YYEEEE. The CDR3 totals 14 residues. The CDR3 DNA follows: TGTGCCAGCGTCCAGGAGGGGTTTGGTTATGGCTACACCTTC. It codes for CASVQEGFGYGYTF.

This chain uses TRBV29-1 with TRBJ2-5, with unresolved D. The CDR3 has 15 amino acids. Trimming left V 8 bases short and J 0 bases short, with 19 bases between. The germline V gene encodes CDR1 SQVTM and CDR2 ANQGSEA. CDR3 region: CSLKGPGGYQETQYF. The CDR3 region has the DNA TGCAGCCTCAAAGGGCCGGGCGGTTACCAAGAGACCCAGTACTTC.